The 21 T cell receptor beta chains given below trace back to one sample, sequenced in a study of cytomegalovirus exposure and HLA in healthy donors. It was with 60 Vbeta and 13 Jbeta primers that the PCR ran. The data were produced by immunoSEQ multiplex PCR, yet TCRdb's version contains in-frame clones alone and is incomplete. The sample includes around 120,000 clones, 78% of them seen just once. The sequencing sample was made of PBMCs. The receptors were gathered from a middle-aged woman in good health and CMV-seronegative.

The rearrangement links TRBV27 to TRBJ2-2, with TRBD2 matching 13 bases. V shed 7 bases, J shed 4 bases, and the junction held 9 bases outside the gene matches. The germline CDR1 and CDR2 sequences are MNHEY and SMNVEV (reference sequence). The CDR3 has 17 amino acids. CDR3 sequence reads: CASTPLAGGFGTGELFF. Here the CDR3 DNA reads TGTGCCAGCACCCCACTAGCGGGAGGGTTCGGCACCGGGGAGCTGTTTTTT.

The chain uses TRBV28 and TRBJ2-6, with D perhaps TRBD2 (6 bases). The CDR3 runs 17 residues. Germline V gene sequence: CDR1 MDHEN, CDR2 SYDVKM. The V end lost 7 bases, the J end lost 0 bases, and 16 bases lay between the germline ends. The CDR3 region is CASTPRAGISGANVLTF. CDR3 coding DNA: TGTGCCAGCACCCCTCGGGCGGGAATCTCTGGGGCCAACGTCCTGACTTTC.

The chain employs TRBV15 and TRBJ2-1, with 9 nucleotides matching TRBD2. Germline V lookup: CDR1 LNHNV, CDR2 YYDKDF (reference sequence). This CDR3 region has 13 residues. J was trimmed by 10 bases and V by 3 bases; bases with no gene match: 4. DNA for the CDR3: TGTGCCACCAGCAGCGCGGGAGGGGTCGAGCAGTTCTTC. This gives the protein CATSSAGGVEQFF.

DNA for the CDR3: TGTGCCAGTAGTATAACAGGACAGGGTGGAGCTTTCTTT. Amino acids: CASSITGQGGAFF. This rearrangement joins TRBV19 to TRBJ1-1; 8 bases are shared with TRBD1. CDR1 and CDR2 (germline): LNHDA, SQIVND (reference sequence). This CDR3 is 13 amino acids long. V dropped 2 bases and J dropped 10; count of bases not matched to a gene: 6.

The CDR3 is CASSPTGALGEKLFF. Written as DNA, the CDR3 is TGTGCCAGCAGTCCCACAGGGGCCCTGGGTGAAAAACTGTTTTTT. The chain uses TRBV28 and TRBJ1-4, with 7 bases that match TRBD1. Germline V CDR1 and CDR2: MDHEN, SYDVKM. CDR3 length equals 15 residues. V lost 5 bases to trimming and J lost 7 bases; unmatched junction nucleotides: 10.

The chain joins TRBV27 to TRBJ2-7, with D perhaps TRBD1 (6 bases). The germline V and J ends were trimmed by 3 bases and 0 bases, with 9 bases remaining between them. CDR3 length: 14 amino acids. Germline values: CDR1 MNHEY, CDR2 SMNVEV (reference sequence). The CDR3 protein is CASSLTGVSYEQYF. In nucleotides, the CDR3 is TGTGCCAGCAGTTTGACAGGTGTCTCCTACGAGCAGTACTTC.

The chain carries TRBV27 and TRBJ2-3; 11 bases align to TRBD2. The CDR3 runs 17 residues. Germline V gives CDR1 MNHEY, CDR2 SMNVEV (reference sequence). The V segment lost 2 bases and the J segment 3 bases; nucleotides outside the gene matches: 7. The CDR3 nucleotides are TGTGCCAGCAGTTTAGATGGGACTAGCGGTGGAACAGATACGCAGTATTTT. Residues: CASSLDGTSGGTDTQYF.

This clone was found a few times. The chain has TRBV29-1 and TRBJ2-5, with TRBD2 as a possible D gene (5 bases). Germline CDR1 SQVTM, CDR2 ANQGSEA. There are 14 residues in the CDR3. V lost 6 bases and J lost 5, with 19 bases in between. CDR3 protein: CSVKRGRGLETQYF. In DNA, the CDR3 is TGCAGCGTCAAAAGAGGCCGAGGGTTGGAGACCCAGTACTTC.

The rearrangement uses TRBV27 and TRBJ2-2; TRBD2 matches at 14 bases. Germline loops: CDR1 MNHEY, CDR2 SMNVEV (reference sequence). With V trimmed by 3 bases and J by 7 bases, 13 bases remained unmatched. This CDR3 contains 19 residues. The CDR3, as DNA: TGTGCCAGCAGTTTCCGACTAGCGGGAGGGCAGTTTGTGATCGGGGAGCTGTTTTTT. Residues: CASSFRLAGGQFVIGELFF.

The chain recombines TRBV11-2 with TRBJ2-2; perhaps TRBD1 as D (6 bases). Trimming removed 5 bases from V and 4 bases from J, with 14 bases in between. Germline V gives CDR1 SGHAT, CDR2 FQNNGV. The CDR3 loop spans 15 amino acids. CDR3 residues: CASSLRQVPTGELFF. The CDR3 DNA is TGTGCCAGCAGCCTGAGACAGGTGCCCACCGGGGAGCTGTTTTTT.

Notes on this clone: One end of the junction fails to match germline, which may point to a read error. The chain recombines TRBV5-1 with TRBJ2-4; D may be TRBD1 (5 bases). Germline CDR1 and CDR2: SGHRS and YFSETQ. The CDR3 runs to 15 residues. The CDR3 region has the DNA TGCGCCAGCAGCTTGGATGGCAGGGTCCAAAACAGTCAGTACTTC. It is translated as CASSLDGRVQNSQYF.

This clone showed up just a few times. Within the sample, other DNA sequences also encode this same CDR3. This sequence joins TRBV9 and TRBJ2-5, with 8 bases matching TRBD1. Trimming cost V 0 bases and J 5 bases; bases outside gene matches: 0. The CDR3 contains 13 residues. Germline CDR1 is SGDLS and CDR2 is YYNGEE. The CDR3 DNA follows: TGTGCCAGCAGCGTAGGACAGGGGGAGACCCAGTACTTC. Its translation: CASSVGQGETQYF.

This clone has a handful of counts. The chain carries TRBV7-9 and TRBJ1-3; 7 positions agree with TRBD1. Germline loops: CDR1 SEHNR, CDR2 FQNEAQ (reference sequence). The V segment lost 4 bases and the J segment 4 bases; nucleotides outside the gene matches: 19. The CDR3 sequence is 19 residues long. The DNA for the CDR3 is TGTGCCAGCAGCTCGCAATTCCCACGAAAACAGGGGACGGGAAACACCATATATTTT. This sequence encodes CASSSQFPRKQGTGNTIYF.

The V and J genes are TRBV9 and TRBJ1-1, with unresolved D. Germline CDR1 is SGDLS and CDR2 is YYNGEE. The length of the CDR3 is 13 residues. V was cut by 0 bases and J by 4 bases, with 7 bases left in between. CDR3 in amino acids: CASSVVASTEAFF. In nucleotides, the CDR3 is TGTGCCAGCAGCGTAGTAGCGAGCACTGAAGCTTTCTTT.

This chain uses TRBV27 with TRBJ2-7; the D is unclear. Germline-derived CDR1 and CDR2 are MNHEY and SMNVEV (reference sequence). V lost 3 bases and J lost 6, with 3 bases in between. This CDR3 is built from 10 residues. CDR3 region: CASSFSEQYF. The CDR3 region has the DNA TGTGCCAGCAGTTTTAGCGAGCAGTACTTC.

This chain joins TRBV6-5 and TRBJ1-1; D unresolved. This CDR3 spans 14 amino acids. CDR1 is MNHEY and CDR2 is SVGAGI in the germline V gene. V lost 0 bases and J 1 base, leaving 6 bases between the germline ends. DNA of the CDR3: TGTGCCAGCAGTTACTCGGCAGGGAACACTGAAGCTTTCTTT. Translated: CASSYSAGNTEAFF.

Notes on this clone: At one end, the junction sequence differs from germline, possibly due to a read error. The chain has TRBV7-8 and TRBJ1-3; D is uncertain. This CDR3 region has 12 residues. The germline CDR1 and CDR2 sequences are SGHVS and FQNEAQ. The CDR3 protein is CASSLSVNTIYF. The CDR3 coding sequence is TGTGCCAGCAGCTTATCTGTAAACACCATATATTTT.

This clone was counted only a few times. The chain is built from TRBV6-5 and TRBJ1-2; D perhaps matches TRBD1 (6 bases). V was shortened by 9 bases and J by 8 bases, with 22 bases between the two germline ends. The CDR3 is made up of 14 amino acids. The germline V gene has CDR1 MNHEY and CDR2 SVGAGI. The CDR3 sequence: CASTRGRGAGGYTF. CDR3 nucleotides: TGTGCCAGTACCCGGGGTCGGGGGGCAGGGGGCTACACCTTC.

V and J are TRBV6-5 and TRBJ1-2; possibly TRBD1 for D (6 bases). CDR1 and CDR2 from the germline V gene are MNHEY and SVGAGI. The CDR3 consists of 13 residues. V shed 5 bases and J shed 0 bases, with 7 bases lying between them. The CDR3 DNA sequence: TGTGCCAGCAGTAGGGACACTAACTATGGCTACACCTTC. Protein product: CASSRDTNYGYTF.

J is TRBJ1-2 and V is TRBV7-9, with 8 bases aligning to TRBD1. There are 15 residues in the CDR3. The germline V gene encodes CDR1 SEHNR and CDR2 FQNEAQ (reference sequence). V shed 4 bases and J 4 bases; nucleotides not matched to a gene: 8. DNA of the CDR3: TGTGCCAGCAGCTCCGGGACAGGCGAGACCTATGGCTACACCTTC. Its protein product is CASSSGTGETYGYTF.

The CDR3 DNA sequence: TGTGCCAGCAACGCACCAAGCGGGAGGGCCGAGGGCACCGGGGAGCTGTTTTTT. Amino acid sequence: CASNAPSGRAEGTGELFF. The chain uses TRBV2 and TRBJ2-2; TRBD2 aligns across 10 bases. This CDR3 is 18 amino acids long. From germline, CDR1 is SNHLY and CDR2 FYNNEI. V was pared by 7 bases and J by 4 bases, with 15 bases of the junction left unmatched.